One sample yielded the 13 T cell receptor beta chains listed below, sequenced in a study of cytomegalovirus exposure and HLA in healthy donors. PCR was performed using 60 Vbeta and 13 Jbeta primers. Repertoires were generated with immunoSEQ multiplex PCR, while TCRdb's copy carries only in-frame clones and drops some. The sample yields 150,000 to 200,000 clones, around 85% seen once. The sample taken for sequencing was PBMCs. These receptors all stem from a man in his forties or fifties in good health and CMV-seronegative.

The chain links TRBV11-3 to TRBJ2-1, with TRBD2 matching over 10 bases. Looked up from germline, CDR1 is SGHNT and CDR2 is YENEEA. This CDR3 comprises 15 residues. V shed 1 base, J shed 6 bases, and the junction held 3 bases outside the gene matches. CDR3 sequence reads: CASSLGAGGLNEQFF. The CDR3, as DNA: TGTGCCAGCAGCTTAGGAGCGGGGGGGCTCAATGAGCAGTTCTTC.

CDR3 nucleotide sequence: TGCGCCAGCAGCTTGGCGGTCGGGTACGGGGCCAACGTCCTGACTTTC. Translating it yields CASSLAVGYGANVLTF. The chain uses TRBV5-1 and TRBJ2-6; D unresolved. CDR1 is SGHRS, CDR2 YFSETQ, per germline. The CDR3 length is 16 residues. The V and J ends lost 0 bases and 4 bases respectively, with 11 bases between them.

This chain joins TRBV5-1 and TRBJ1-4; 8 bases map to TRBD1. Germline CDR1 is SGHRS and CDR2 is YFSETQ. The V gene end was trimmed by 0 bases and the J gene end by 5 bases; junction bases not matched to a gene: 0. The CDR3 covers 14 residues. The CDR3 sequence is CASSLAGGNEKLFF. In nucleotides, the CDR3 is TGCGCCAGCAGCTTGGCAGGGGGCAATGAAAAACTGTTTTTT.

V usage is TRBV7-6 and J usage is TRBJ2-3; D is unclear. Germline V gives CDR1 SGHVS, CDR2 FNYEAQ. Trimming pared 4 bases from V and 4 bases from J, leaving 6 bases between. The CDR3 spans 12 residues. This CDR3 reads CASSSFSDTQYF. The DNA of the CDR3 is TGTGCCAGCAGCTCCTTTTCAGATACGCAGTATTTT.

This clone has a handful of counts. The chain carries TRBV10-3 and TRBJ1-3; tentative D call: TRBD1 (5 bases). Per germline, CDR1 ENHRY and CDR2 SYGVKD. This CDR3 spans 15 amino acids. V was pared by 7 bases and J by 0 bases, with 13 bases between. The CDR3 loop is CAITGTGSSGNTIYF. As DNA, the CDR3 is TGTGCCATCACCGGGACTGGGAGCTCTGGAAACACCATATATTTT.

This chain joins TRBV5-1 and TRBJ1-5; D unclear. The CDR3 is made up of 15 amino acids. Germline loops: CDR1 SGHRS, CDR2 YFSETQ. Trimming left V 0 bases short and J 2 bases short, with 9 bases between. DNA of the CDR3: TGCGCCAGCAGCTTGGTCGGTGAACGCAATCAGCCCCAGCATTTT. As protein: CASSLVGERNQPQHF.

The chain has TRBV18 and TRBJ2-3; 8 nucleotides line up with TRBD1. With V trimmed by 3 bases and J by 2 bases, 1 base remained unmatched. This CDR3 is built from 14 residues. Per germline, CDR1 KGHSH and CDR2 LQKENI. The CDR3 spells CASSPGQATDTQYF. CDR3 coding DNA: TGTGCCAGCTCACCGGGACAGGCCACAGATACGCAGTATTTT.

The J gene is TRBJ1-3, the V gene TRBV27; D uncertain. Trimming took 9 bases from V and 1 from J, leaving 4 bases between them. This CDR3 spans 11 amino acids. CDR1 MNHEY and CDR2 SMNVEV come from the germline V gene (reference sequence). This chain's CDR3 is CASPSGNTIYF. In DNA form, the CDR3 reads TGTGCCAGTCCTTCTGGAAACACCATATATTTT.

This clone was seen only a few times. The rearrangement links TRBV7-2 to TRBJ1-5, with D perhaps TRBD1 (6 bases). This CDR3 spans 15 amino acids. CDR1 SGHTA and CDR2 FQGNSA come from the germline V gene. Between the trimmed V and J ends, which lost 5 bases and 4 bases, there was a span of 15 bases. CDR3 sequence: CASSQGAGANQPQHF. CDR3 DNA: TGTGCCAGCAGCCAAGGGGCGGGGGCGAATCAGCCCCAGCATTTT.

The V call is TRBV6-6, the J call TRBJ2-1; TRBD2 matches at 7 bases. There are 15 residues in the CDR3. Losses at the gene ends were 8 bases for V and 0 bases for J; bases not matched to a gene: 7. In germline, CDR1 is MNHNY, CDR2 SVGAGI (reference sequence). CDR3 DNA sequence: TGTGCCAGCGGTGGGGGGGTCCCCTCCTACAATGAGCAGTTCTTC. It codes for CASGGGVPSYNEQFF.

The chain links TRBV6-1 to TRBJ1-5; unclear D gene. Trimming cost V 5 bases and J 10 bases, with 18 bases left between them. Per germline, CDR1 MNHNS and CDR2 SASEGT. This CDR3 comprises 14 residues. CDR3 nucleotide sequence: TGTGCCAGCAGTACGGAGACCCCCCCGTACCCCCAGCATTTT. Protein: CASSTETPPYPQHF.

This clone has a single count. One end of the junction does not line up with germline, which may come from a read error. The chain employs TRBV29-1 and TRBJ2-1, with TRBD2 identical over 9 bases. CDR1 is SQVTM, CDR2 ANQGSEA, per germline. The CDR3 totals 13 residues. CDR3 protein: CSPLRLADNGQFF. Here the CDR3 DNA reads TGCAGCCCCCTACGACTAGCGGACAATGGGCAGTTCTTC.

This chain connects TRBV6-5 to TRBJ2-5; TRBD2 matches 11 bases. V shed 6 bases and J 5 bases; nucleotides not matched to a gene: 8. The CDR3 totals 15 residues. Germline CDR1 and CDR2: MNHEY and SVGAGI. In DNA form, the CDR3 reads TGTGCCAGCAGCTCTCTAGCGGGGGGCTCGGAGACCCAGTACTTC. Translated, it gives CASSSLAGGSETQYF.